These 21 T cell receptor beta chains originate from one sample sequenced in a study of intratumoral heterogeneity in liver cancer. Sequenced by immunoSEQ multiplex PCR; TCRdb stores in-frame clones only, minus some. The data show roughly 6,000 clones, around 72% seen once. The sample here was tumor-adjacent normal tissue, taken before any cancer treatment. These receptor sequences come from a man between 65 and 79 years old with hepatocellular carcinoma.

The CDR3 is CASRAQGSTEAFF. The CDR3 coding sequence is TGTGCCAGCAGGGCCCAGGGGTCCACTGAAGCTTTCTTT. The chain couples TRBV9 to TRBJ1-1, with D possibly matching TRBD1 (6 bases). The germline CDR1 and CDR2 sequences are SGDLS and YYNGEE. With 5 bases removed from V and 4 bases from J, the gap between germline ends came to 12 bases. The CDR3 is made up of 13 amino acids. Supplemented by reference TRBV9 and TRBJ1-1, the full variable domain reads DSGVTQTPKHLITATGQRVTLRCSPRSGDLSVYWYQQSLDQGLQFLIQYYNGEERAKGNILERFSAQQFPDLHSELNLSSLELGDSALYFCASRAQGSTEAFFGQGTRLTVV.

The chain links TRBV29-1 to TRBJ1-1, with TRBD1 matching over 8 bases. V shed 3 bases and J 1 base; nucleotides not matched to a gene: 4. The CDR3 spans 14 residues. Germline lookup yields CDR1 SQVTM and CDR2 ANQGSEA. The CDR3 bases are TGCAGCGTTGAGGGACAGGATCCGAACACTGAAGCTTTCTTT. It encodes CSVEGQDPNTEAFF.

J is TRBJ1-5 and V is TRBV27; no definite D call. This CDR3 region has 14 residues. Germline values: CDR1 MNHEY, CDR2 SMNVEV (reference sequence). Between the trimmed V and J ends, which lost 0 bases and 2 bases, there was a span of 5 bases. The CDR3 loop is CASSLSYGNQPQHF. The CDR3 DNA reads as TGTGCCAGCAGTTTATCTTACGGCAATCAGCCCCAGCATTTT.

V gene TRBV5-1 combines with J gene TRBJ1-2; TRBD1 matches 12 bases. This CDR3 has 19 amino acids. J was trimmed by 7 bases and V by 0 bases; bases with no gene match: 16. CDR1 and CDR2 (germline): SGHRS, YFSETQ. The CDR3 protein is CASSLGASLKGQGALGYTF. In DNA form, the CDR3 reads TGCGCCAGCAGCTTGGGGGCTAGTTTGAAGGGACAGGGGGCGCTTGGCTACACCTTC.

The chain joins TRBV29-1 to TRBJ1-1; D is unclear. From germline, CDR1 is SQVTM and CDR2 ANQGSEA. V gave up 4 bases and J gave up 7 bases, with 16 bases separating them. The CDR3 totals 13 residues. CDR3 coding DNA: TGCAGCGTTGTCGAGGCACCTACCTTTGAAGCTTTCTTT. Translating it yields CSVVEAPTFEAFF.

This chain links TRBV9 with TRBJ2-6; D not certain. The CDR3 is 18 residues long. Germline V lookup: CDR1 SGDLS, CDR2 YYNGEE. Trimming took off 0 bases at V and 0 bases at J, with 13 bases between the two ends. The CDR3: CASSVEGVTSSGANVLTF. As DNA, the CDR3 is TGTGCCAGCAGCGTAGAAGGCGTGACAAGCTCTGGGGCCAACGTCCTGACTTTC. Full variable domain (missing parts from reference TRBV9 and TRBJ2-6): DSGVTQTPKHLITATGQRVTLRCSPRSGDLSVYWYQQSLDQGLQFLIQYYNGEERAKGNILERFSAQQFPDLHSELNLSSLELGDSALYFCASSVEGVTSSGANVLTFGAGSRLTVL.

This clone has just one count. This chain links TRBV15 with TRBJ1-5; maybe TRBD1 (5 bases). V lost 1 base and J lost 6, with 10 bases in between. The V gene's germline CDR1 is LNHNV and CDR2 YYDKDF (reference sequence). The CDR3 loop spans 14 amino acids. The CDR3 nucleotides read TGTGCCACCAGCAGAGGGGGGGTGGCTCAGCCCCAGCATTTT. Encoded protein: CATSRGGVAQPQHF. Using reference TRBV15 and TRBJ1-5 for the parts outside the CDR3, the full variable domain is DAMVIQNPRYQVTQFGKPVTLSCSQTLNHNVMYWYQQKSSQAPKLLFHYYDKDFNNEADTPDNFQSRRPNTSFCFLDIRSPGLGDTAMYLCATSRGGVAQPQHFGDGTRLSIL.

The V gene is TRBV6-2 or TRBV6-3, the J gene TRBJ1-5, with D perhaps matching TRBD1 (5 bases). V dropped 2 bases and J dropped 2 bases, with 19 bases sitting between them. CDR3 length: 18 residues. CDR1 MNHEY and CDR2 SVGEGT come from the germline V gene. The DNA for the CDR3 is TGTGCCAGCAGTTACCCTACGGAGGGGAGTAGGGGCAATCAGCCCCAGCATTTT. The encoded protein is CASSYPTEGSRGNQPQHF.

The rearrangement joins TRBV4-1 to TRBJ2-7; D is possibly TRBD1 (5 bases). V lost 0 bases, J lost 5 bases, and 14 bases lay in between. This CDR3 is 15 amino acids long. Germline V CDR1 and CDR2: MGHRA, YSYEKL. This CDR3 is CASSQDKWQDNEQYF. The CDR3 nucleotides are TGCGCCAGCAGCCAAGATAAATGGCAGGACAACGAGCAGTACTTC.

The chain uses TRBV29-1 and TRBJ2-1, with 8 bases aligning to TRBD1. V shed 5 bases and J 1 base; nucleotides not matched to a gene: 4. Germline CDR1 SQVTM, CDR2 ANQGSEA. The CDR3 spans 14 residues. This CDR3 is CSVLGQGSYNEQFF. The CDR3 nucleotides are TGCAGCGTTCTAGGACAGGGATCCTACAATGAGCAGTTCTTC.

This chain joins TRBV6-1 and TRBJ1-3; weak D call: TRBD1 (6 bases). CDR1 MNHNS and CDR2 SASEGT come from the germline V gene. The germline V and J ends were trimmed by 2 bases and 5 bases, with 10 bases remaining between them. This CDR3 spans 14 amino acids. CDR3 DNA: TGTGCCAGCAGTGAACCAGGGGCAAGAAACACCATATATTTT. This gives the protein CASSEPGARNTIYF.

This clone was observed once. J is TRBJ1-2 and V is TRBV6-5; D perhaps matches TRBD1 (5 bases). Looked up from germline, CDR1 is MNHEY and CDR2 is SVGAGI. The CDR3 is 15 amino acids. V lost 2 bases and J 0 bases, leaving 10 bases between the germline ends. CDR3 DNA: TGTGCCAGCAGTTACGGCCAGGGCCCTAACTATGGCTACACCTTC. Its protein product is CASSYGQGPNYGYTF.

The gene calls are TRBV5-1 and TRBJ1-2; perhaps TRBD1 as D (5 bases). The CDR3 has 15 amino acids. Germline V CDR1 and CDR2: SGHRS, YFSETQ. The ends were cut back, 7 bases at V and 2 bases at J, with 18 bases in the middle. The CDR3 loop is CASSRGHPENYGYTF. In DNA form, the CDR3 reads TGCGCCAGCTCGCGAGGACATCCAGAAAACTATGGCTACACCTTC.

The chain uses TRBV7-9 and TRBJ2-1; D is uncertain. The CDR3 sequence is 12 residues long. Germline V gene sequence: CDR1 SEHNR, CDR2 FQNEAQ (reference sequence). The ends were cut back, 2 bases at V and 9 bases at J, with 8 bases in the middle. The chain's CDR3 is CASSLLPGEQFF. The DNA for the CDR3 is TGTGCCAGCAGCTTACTCCCCGGTGAGCAGTTCTTC.

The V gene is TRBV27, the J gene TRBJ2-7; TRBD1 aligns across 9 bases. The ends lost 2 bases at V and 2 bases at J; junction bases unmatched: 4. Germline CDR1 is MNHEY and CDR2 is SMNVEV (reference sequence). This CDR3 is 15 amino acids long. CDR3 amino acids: CASSLTGQGTYEQYF. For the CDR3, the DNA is TGTGCCAGCAGTTTAACGGGACAGGGTACCTACGAGCAGTACTTC.

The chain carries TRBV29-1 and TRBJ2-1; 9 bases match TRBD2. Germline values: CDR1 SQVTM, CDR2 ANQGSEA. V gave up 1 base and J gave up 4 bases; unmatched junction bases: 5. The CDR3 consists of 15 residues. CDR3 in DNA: TGCAGCGTTGAAGTTCTAAGCGGGGGGTACAATGAGCAGTTCTTC. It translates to CSVEVLSGGYNEQFF.

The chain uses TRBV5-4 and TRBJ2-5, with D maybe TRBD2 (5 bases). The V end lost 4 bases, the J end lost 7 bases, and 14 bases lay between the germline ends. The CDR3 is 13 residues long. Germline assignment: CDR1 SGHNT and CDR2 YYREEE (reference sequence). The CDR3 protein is CASSGEIHGTQYF. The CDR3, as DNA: TGTGCCAGCAGCGGGGAGATCCATGGGACCCAGTACTTC.

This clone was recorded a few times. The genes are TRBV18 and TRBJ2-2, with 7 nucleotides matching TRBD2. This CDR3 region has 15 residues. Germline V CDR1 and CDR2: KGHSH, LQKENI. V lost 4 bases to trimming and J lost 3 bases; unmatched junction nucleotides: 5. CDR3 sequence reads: CASSREGIHTGELFF. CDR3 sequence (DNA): TGTGCCAGCTCACGGGAGGGAATCCACACCGGGGAGCTGTTTTTT.

CDR3 in amino acids: CAWSSDGNQPQHF. In nucleotides, the CDR3 is TGTGCCTGGAGTAGTGATGGCAATCAGCCCCAGCATTTT. The V and J genes are TRBV30 and TRBJ1-5; D is ambiguous. The CDR3 is 13 residues long. CDR1 and CDR2 from the germline V gene are GTSNPN and SVGIG (reference sequence). V was cut by 2 bases and J by 2 bases, with 7 bases left in between.

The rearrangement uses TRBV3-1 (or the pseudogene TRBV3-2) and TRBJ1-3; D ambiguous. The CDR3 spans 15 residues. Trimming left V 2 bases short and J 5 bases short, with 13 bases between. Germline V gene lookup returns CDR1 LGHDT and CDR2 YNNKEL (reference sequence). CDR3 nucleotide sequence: TGTGCCAGCAGCCAAATAAGGAGGCCCCGAAACACCATATATTTT. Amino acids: CASSQIRRPRNTIYF.

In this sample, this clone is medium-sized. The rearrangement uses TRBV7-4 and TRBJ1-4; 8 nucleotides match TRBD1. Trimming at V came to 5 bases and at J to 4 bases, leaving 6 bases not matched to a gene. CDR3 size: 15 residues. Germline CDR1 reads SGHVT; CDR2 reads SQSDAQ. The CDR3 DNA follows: TGTGCCAGCAGCCTGGACAGGGCACTTAATGAAAAACTGTTTTTT. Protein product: CASSLDRALNEKLFF.